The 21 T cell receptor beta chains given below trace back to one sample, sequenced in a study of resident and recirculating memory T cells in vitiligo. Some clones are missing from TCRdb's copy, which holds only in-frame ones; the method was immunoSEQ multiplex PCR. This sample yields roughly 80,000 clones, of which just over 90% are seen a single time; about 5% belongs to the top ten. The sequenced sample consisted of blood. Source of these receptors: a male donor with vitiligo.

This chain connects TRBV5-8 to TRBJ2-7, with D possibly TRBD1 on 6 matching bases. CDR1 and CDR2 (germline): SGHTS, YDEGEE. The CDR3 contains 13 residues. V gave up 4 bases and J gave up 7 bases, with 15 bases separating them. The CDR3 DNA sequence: TGTGCCAGCAGCGCTTCAGGGGTTTCGGAGCAGTACTTC. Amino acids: CASSASGVSEQYF.

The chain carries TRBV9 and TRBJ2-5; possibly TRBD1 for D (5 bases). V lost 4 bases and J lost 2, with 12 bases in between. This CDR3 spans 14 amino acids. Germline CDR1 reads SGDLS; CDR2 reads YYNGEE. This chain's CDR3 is CASSPGDSQETQYF. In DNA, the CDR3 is TGTGCCAGCAGCCCAGGCGACAGTCAAGAGACCCAGTACTTC.

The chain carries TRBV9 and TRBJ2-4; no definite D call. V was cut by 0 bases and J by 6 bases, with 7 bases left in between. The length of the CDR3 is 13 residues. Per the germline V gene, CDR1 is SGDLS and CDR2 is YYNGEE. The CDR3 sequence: CASSVGGANIQYF. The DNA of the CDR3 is TGTGCCAGCAGCGTAGGTGGAGCAAACATTCAGTACTTC. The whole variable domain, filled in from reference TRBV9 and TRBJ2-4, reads DSGVTQTPKHLITATGQRVTLRCSPRSGDLSVYWYQQSLDQGLQFLIQYYNGEERAKGNILERFSAQQFPDLHSELNLSSLELGDSALYFCASSVGGANIQYFGAGTRLSVL.

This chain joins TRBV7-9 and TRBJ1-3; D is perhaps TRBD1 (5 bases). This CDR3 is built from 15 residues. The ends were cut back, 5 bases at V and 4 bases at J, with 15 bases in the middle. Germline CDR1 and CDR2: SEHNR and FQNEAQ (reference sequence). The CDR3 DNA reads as TGTGCCAGCAGCGTTTCGGTACAGGCGGGAAACACCATATATTTT. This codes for CASSVSVQAGNTIYF.

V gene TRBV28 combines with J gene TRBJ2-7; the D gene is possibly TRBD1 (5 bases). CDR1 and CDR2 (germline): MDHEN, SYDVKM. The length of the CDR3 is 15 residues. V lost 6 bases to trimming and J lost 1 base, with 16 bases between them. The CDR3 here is CASSPVVGDSYEQYF. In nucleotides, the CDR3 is TGTGCCAGCAGCCCAGTGGTAGGGGATTCCTACGAGCAGTACTTC.

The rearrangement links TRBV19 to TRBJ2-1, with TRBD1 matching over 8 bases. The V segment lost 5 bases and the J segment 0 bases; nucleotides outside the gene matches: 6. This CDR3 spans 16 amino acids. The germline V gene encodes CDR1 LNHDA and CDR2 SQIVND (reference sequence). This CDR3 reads CASSRQGPSSYNEQFF. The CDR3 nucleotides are TGTGCCAGTAGTCGACAGGGGCCGAGCTCCTACAATGAGCAGTTCTTC.

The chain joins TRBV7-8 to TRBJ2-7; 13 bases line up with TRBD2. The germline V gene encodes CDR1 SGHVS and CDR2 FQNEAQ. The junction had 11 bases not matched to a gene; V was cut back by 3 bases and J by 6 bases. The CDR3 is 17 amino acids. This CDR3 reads CASSFPPGLAGSVEQYF. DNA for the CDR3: TGTGCCAGCAGCTTCCCCCCGGGACTAGCGGGATCTGTCGAGCAGTACTTC.

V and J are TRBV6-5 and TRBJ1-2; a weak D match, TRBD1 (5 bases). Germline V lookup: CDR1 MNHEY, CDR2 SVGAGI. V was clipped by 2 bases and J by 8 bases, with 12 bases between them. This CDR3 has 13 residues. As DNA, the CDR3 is TGTGCCAGCAGTTACGGCAGGGCCCGGGGCTACACCTTC. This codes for CASSYGRARGYTF.

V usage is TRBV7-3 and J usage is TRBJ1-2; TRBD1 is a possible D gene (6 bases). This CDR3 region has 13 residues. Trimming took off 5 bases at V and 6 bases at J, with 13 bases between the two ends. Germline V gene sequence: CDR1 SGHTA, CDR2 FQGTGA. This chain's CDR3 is CASSTTGTDGYTF. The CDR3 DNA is TGTGCCAGCAGCACCACAGGGACGGATGGCTACACCTTC. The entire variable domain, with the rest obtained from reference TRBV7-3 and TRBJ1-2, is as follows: GAGVSQTPSNKVTEKGKYVELRCDPISGHTALYWYRQSLGQGPEFLIYFQGTGAADDSGLPNDRFFAVRPEGSVSTLKIQRTERGDSAVYLCASSTTGTDGYTFGSGTRLTVV.

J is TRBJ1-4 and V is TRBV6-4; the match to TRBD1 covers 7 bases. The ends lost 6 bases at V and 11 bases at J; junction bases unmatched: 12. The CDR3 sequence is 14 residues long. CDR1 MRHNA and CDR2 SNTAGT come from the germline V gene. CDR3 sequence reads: CASSQGVGPFKLFF. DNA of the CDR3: TGTGCCAGCAGCCAGGGGGTCGGGCCTTTCAAACTGTTTTTT.

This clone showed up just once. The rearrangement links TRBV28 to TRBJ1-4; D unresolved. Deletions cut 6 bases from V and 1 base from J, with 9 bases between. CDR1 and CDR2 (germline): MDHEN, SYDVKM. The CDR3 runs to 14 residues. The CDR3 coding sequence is TGTGCCAGCAGCCCCCCCCAAACTAATGAAAAACTGTTTTTT. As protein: CASSPPQTNEKLFF.

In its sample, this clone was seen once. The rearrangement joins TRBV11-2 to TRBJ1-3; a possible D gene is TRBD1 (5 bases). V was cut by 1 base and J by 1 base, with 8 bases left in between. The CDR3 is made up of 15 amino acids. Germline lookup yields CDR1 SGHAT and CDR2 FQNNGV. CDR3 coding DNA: TGTGCCAGCAGCTTAGTCCGGGGGTCTGGAAACACCATATATTTT. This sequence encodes CASSLVRGSGNTIYF.

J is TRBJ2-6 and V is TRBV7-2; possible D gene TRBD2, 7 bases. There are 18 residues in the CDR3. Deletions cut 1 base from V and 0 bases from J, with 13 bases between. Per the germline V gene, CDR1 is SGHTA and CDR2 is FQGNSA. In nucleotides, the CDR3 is TGTGCCAGCAGCTTAGGGGGGGGACATTTCTCTGGGGCCAACGTCCTGACTTTC. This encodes CASSLGGGHFSGANVLTF.

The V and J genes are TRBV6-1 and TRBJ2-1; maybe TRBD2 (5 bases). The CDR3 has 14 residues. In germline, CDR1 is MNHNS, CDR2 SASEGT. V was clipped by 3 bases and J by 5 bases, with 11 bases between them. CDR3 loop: CASSDLASDNEQFF. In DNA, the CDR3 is TGTGCCAGCAGTGATCTAGCATCGGACAATGAGCAGTTCTTC.

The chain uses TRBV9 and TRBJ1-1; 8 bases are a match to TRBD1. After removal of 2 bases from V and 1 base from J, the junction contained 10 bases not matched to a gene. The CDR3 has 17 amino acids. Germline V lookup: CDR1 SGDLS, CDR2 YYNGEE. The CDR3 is CASSVPPDRGPNTEAFF. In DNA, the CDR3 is TGTGCCAGCAGCGTCCCCCCAGACAGGGGCCCGAACACTGAAGCTTTCTTT.

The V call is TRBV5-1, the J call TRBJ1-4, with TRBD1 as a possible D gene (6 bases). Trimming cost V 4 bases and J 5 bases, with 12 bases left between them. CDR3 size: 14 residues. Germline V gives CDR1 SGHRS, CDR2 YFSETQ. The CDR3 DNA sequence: TGCGCCAGCAGCACGGGACACCAGAATGAAAAACTGTTTTTT. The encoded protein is CASSTGHQNEKLFF.

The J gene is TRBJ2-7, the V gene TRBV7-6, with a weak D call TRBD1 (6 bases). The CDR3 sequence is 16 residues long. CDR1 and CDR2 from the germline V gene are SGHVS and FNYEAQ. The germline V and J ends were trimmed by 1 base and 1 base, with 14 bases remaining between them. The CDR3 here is CASSLGVARGSYEQYF. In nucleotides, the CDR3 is TGTGCCAGCAGCTTAGGGGTAGCGAGGGGGTCCTACGAGCAGTACTTC.

CDR3 sequence reads: CASSLSGSGTPLYEQYF. In DNA form, the CDR3 reads TGTGCCAGCAGTTTATCGGGGTCCGGGACTCCCCTCTACGAGCAGTACTTC. This chain connects TRBV28 to TRBJ2-7, with a tentative D call TRBD2 (6 bases). V dropped 1 base and J dropped 3 bases, with 19 bases sitting between them. This CDR3 region has 17 residues. Per germline, CDR1 MDHEN and CDR2 SYDVKM. The whole variable domain, remainder taken from reference TRBV28 and TRBJ2-7, is DVKVTQSSRYLVKRTGEKVFLECVQDMDHENMFWYRQDPGLGLRLIYFSYDVKMKEKGDIPEGYSVSREKKERFSLILESASTNQTSMYLCASSLSGSGTPLYEQYFGPGTRLTVT.

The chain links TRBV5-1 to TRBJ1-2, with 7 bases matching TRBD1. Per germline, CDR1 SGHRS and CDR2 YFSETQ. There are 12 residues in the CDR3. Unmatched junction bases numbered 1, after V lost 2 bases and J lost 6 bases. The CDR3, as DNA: TGCGCCAGCAGCTTTCAGGGGGATGGCTACACCTTC. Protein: CASSFQGDGYTF.

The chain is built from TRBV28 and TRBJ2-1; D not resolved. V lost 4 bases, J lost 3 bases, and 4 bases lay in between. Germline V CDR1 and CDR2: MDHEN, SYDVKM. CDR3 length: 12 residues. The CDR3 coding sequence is TGTGCCAGCAGTTACTTCTACAATGAGCAGTTCTTC. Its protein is CASSYFYNEQFF.

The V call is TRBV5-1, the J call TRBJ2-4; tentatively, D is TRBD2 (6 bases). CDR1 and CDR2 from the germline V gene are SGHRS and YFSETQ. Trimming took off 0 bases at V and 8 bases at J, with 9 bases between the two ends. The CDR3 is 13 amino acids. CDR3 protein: CASSLVTGDIQYF. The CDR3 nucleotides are TGCGCCAGCAGCTTGGTCACGGGGGACATTCAGTACTTC.